These T cell receptor beta chains were read from a single sample in a study of shared clonotypes between healthy human individuals. TCRdb's copy holds only in-frame clones and misses some; the assay was immunoSEQ multiplex PCR. This table has more than 1,200,000 clones, approximately 98.5% appearing once. Sequenced input: naive CD4+ T cells sorted from blood. These receptors originate from a man aged 30-40 years in good health. Each CDR3 is given with its conserved first and last residue.

J	V	length	CDR3
TRBJ2-5	TRBV9	15	CASSVGTGQKETQYF
TRBJ2-7	TRBV6-6	15	CASSQLAGGEYEQYF
TRBJ1-2	TRBV10-2	13	CASIGESSYGYTF
TRBJ2-1	TRBV10-3	12	CAISGAGDEQFF
TRBJ2-7	TRBV30	13	CAWSVGIPGEQYF
TRBJ2-1	TRBV5-1	18	CASSLGLAGPLSYNEQFF
TRBJ1-1	TRBV5-1	16	CASSFFGGFKTTEAFF
TRBJ2-7	TRBV7-2	14	CASSPGQGAREQYF
TRBJ1-1	TRBV5-4	15	CASSPDRAGNTEAFF
TRBJ1-5	TRBV6-5	15	CASSYRRTNNQPQHF
TRBJ1-3	TRBV6-1	16	CASSDRSLSSGNTIYF
TRBJ2-1	TRBV28	15	CASRPYPGSYNEQFF
TRBJ2-3	TRBV29-1	11	CSYSEADTQYF
TRBJ2-7	TRBV5-1	14	CASSLGRPSYEQYF
TRBJ2-7	TRBV2	15	CASSERTAPSYEQYF
TRBJ2-1	TRBV2	13	CASSETRDGEQFF
TRBJ2-3	TRBV5-1	15	CASSPGGGDTDTQYF
TRBJ2-1	TRBV28	15	CASNSGQGPYNEQFF
TRBJ2-1	TRBV18	12	CASSGAMVEQFF
TRBJ2-1	TRBV7-2	14	CASSRATMLNEQFF
TRBJ1-1	TRBV5-4	13	CASGSGANTEAFF
TRBJ2-1	TRBV7-9	17	CASSFLPWDRGLNEQFF
TRBJ1-3	TRBV18	17	CASSQVRDPNSGNTIYF
TRBJ1-4	TRBV28	13	CASTGQGYEKLFF
TRBJ1-1	TRBV2	13	CASSGTVRFEAFF
TRBJ2-1	TRBV2	13	CASTVGVRSEQFF
TRBJ1-2	TRBV10-2	15	CASSEPGAANYGYTF
TRBJ2-1	TRBV29-1	17	CSAPGQGGSGHYNEQFF